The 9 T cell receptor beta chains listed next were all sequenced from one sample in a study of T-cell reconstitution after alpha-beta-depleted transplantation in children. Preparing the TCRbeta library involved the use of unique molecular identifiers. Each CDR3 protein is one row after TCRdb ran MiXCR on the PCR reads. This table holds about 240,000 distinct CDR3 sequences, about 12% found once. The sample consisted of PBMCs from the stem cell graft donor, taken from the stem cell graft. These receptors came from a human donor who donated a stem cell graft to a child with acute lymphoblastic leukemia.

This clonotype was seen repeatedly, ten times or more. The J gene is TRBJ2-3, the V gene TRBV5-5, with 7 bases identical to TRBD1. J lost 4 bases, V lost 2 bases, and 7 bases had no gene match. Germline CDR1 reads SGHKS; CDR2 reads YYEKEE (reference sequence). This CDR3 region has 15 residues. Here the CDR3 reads CASSFGTVNPDTQYF. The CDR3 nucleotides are TGTGCCAGCAGCTTCGGGACAGTAAACCCAGATACGCAGTATTTT.

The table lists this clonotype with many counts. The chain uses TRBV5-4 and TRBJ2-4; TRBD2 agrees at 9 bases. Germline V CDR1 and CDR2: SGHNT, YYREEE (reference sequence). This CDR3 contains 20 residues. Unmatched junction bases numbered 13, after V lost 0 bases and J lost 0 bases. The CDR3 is CASSLVTSGRISLAKNIQYF. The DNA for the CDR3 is TGTGCCAGCAGCTTGGTTACTAGCGGGCGGATTTCTCTAGCCAAAAACATTCAGTACTTC.

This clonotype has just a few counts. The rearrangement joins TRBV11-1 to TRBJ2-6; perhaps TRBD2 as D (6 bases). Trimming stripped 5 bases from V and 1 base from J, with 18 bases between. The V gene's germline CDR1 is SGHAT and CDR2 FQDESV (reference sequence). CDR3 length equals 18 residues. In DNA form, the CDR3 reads TGTGCCAGCAGCAGTTCAGGAGGGCCGGGTTCTGGGGCCAACGTCCTGACTTTC. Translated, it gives CASSSSGGPGSGANVLTF.

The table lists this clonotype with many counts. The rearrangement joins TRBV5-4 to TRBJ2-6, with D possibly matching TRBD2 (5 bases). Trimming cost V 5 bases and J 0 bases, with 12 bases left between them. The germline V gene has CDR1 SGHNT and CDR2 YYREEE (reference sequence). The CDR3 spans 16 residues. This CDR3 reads CASRSGISSGANVLTF. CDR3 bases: TGTGCCAGCAGGTCCGGGATTTCCTCTGGGGCCAACGTCCTGACTTTC.

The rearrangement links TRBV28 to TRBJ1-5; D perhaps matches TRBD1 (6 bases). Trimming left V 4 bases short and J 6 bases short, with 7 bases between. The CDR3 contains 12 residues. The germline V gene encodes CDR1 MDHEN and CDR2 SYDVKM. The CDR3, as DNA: TGTGCCAGCAGTTCACAGGGTCAGCCCCAGCATTTT. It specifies CASSSQGQPQHF.

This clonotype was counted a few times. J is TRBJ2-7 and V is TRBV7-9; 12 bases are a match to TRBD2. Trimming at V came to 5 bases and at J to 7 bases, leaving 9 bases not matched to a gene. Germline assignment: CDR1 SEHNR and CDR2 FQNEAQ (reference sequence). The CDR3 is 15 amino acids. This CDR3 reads CASSQPTSGRQEQYF. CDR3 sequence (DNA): TGTGCCAGCAGCCAACCGACTAGCGGGAGACAAGAGCAGTACTTC.

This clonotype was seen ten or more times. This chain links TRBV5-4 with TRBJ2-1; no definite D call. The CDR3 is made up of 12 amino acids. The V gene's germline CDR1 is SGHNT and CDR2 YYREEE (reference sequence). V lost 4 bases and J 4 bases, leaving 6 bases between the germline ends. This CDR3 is CASSEGYNEQFF. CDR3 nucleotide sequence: TGTGCCAGCAGCGAAGGATACAATGAGCAGTTCTTC.

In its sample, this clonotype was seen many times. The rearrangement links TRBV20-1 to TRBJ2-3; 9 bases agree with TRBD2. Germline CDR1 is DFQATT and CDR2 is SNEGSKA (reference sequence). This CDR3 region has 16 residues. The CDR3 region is CLLPLGSGSGEDTQYF. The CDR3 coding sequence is TGCTTATTACCTTTGGGTAGCGGGAGTGGGGAAGATACGCAGTATTTT.

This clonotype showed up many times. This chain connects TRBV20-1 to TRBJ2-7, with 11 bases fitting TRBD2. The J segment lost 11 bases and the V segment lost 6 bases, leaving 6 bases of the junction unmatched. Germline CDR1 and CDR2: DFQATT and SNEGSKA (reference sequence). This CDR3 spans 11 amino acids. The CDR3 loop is CSAEAGLAEYF. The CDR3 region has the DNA TGCAGTGCGGAAGCGGGACTAGCGGAGTACTTC.